The 13 T cell receptor beta chains below come from one sample, sequenced in a study of blood T cell repertoires in COVID-19 (dated by TCRdb to the early 2020s). The library was prepared using the immunoSEQ multiplex PCR assay. The immuneACCESS repertoire file appears here via TCRdb, limited to in-frame rearrangements. These files lack a portion of the clones; in checked studies, under half of the deficit traces to unresolved V genes, and the cause of the others is not known. The sample yields roughly 120,000 clones; about 88% were counted once. The ten largest account for roughly 5% of the sample. Sequenced input: peripheral blood. The receptors stem from a man between 60 and 75 years old with COVID-19, enrolled during active disease.

The chain recombines TRBV12-3 or TRBV12-4 with TRBJ2-3, with D uncertain. Trimming took off 5 bases at V and 4 bases at J, with 7 bases between the two ends. The CDR3 consists of 12 residues. CDR3 residues: CASSVLPDTQYF. In DNA form, the CDR3 reads TGTGCCAGCAGTGTACTCCCAGATACGCAGTATTTT.

In its sample, this clone was seen a few times. This chain joins TRBV7-9 and TRBJ1-3; D remains unclear. The CDR3 spans 16 residues. V dropped 0 bases and J dropped 0 bases, with 9 bases sitting between them. Germline V CDR1 and CDR2: SEHNR, FQNEAQ (reference sequence). In DNA form, the CDR3 reads TGTGCCAGCAGCTTAGCAGCCACCTTCTCTGGAAACACCATATATTTT. It is translated as CASSLAATFSGNTIYF.

This clone is a singleton in its sample. The V and J genes are TRBV2 and TRBJ2-7; 8 bases line up with TRBD1. The CDR3 has 14 residues. CDR1 is SNHLY, CDR2 FYNNEI, per germline. After removal of 6 bases from V and 4 bases from J, the junction contained 8 bases not matched to a gene. CDR3 residues: CASRDSGQAYEQYF. CDR3 sequence (DNA): TGTGCCAGCAGGGACTCGGGACAGGCATACGAGCAGTACTTC. The full variable domain, completed using reference TRBV2 and TRBJ2-7, is EPEVTQTPSHQVTQMGQEVILRCVPISNHLYFYWYRQILGQKVEFLVSFYNNEISEKSEIFDDQFSVERPDGSNFTLKIRSTKLEDSAMYFCASRDSGQAYEQYFGPGTRLTVT.

V and J are TRBV5-1 and TRBJ1-6; D is uncertain. CDR1 and CDR2 (germline): SGHRS, YFSETQ. V was trimmed by 6 bases and J by 0 bases, leaving 22 bases between them. CDR3 length equals 19 residues. The CDR3 DNA reads as TGCGCCAGCATCCTAAGGGAGTGGGCAGAAAGCTCCTATAATTCACCCCTCCACTTT. Translating it yields CASILREWAESSYNSPLHF.

This clone was counted only a few times. The chain joins TRBV7-8 to TRBJ1-6; D possibly corresponds to TRBD1 (5 bases). CDR1 is SGHVS and CDR2 is FQNEAQ in the germline V gene. The CDR3 covers 13 residues. V was trimmed by 3 bases and J by 10 bases, leaving 10 bases between them. The CDR3 reads CASSFGGDSPLHF. The CDR3 nucleotides read TGTGCCAGCAGCTTCGGGGGAGACTCACCCCTCCACTTT.

V gene TRBV5-6 combines with J gene TRBJ2-7, with 11 bases matching TRBD2. Losses at the gene ends were 1 base for V and 4 bases for J; bases not matched to a gene: 7. CDR3 length: 16 residues. Per germline, CDR1 SGHDT and CDR2 YYEEEE. The CDR3 spells CASSLTSGTSGYEQYF. The CDR3 DNA sequence: TGTGCCAGCAGCTTGACGTCCGGGACTAGCGGATACGAGCAGTACTTC.

The chain has TRBV19 and TRBJ2-6; TRBD1 might be the D (6 bases). This CDR3 has 14 residues. Trimming stripped 6 bases from V and 2 bases from J, with 8 bases between. The germline V gene encodes CDR1 LNHDA and CDR2 SQIVND (reference sequence). The CDR3 coding sequence is TGTGCCAGTAGAGCAGGGGCTGGGGCCAACGTCCTGACTTTC. This codes for CASRAGAGANVLTF.

The chain has TRBV28 and TRBJ2-7; 9 bases line up with TRBD1. Trimming removed 5 bases from V and 0 bases from J; junction bases left unmatched: 2. In germline, CDR1 is MDHEN, CDR2 SYDVKM. The CDR3 is made up of 14 amino acids. The CDR3 bases are TGTGCCAGCAGTGGGACAGGGAGCTCCTACGAGCAGTACTTC. Translating gives CASSGTGSSYEQYF. The entire variable domain, with the rest obtained from reference TRBV28 and TRBJ2-7, is as follows: DVKVTQSSRYLVKRTGEKVFLECVQDMDHENMFWYRQDPGLGLRLIYFSYDVKMKEKGDIPEGYSVSREKKERFSLILESASTNQTSMYLCASSGTGSSYEQYFGPGTRLTVT.

V usage is TRBV6-6 and J usage is TRBJ2-3; D might be TRBD1 (6 bases). The germline V gene encodes CDR1 MNHNY and CDR2 SVGAGI (reference sequence). The CDR3 has 14 amino acids. V dropped 4 bases and J dropped 2 bases, with 10 bases sitting between them. CDR3 nucleotides: TGTGCCAGCAGTTGGGACAAGAACACAGATACGCAGTATTTT. It translates to CASSWDKNTDTQYF.

The rearrangement joins TRBV7-2 to TRBJ2-2, with D possibly being TRBD2 (6 bases). The CDR3 spans 15 residues. V dropped 5 bases and J dropped 4 bases, with 14 bases sitting between them. Germline-derived CDR1 and CDR2 are SGHTA and FQGNSA. The DNA for the CDR3 is TGTGCCAGCAGCCCGGGGGACCTTTCCACCGGGGAGCTGTTTTTT. Protein: CASSPGDLSTGELFF.

The chain couples TRBV10-2 to TRBJ2-5; D might be TRBD2 (5 bases). Trimming removed 3 bases at V and 3 bases at J, with 11 bases between. Germline CDR1 WSHSY, CDR2 SAAADI. The CDR3 is made up of 14 amino acids. DNA of the CDR3: TGCGCCAGCAGTGACCGGGTGAGGGAAGAGACCCAGTACTTC. It is translated as CASSDRVREETQYF.

The V gene is TRBV3-1 (or the pseudogene TRBV3-2), the J gene TRBJ1-1; D not resolved. V lost 3 bases to trimming and J lost 5 bases, with 10 bases between them. CDR1 and CDR2 (germline): LGHDT, YNNKEL (reference sequence). The CDR3 runs 13 residues. CDR3 DNA sequence: TGTGCCAGCAGCCACGTCGGGAGAACTGAAGCTTTCTTT. Amino acids: CASSHVGRTEAFF.

This clone was picked up many times. The rearrangement uses TRBV28 and TRBJ2-7; the match to TRBD1 covers 11 bases. This CDR3 is 15 amino acids long. Germline CDR1 and CDR2: MDHEN and SYDVKM. Germline trimming cut 5 bases from V and 6 bases from J; bases unmatched to any gene: 9. The DNA of the CDR3 is TGTGCCAGCAGTCAGGGGGGACAGGGGGTCAGCGAGCAGTACTTC. Protein product: CASSQGGQGVSEQYF.